The clone carrying this T cell receptor beta chain was seen ten or more times. These data originate in a study of T cells in Graves' hyperthyroidism and ophthalmopathy. Researchers barred patients who had uncontrolled infection, other autoimmune disease, pregnancy or lactation. For the diagnoses, clinical symptoms, serum thyroxine and TRAb, thyroid ultrasound and orbital computed tomography were used. The PBMCs studied were ones that came from about 10 ml fresh peripheral blood. TCR beta CDR3 region amplification was performed from RNA transcripts. Initially, a first-round RT-PCR of the TCR CDR3 employed the HTBI primer set. TCRdb re-derived calls from the multiplex PCR reads in MiXCR, one entry per CDR3 protein. In the table there are 250,000 to 300,000 distinct CDR3 sequences, approximately 19% of which are singletons. Germline CDR1 and CDR2: SNHLY and FYNNEI. The CDR3 totals 14 residues. V lost 5 bases and J 5 bases, leaving 13 bases between the germline ends.

The chain couples TRBV2 to TRBJ2-1; a possible D gene is TRBD1 (5 bases). This receptor was obtained from a man in his forties or fifties with Graves' ophthalmopathy. The specimen was blood. The CDR3 region has the DNA TGTGCCAGCAGTAGTTGGCTAGGGGACAATGAGCAGTTCTTC. This gives the protein CASSSWLGDNEQFF.